The clone carrying this T cell receptor beta chain was recorded once. Its specificity is not known. This may come from a read error, since a much larger clone is one base off. The length of the CDR3 is 15 residues. Germline CDR1 reads MNHNY; CDR2 reads SVGAGI (reference sequence). These data come from a study of regulatory T cells in long-lasting Graves disease. Notes on the study in general: New patients shared about a thousand public clonotypes, fewer than the 2,500 to 3,500 shared by persistent patients.

The time point here: persistent/refractory GD, antithyroid drugs over 5 years with positive TRAb. PBMCs were the source of the RNA used for TCR sequencing. Into tubes containing EDTA, about 9.6 milliliters of peripheral blood were drawn. HTBI primers from iRepertoire and Arm-PCR of CDR3 regions yielded the TCR beta libraries. TCRdb used MiXCR to reprocess the multiplex PCR reads, holding one entry per CDR3 protein. The sample includes about 430,000 distinct CDR3 sequences, around 23% of them seen just once. Sequenced here: peripheral blood mononuclear cells (PBMCs), sampled when the disease was refractory, from a patient treated with antithyroid drugs. The gene calls are TRBV6-6 and TRBJ1-1, with no clear D. The origin of this receptor is a female donor with Graves disease. The CDR3 protein is CASSYSRAPNTGAFF. In DNA, the CDR3 is TGTGCCAGCAGTTACTCGCGGGCACCGAACACTGGAGCTTTCTTT.